These 18 T cell receptor beta chains originate from one sample sequenced in a study of T-cell reconstitution after alpha-beta-depleted transplantation in children. Researchers prepared the TCRbeta library using unique molecular identifiers, the study reports. TCRdb re-analysed the PCR reads in MiXCR, keeping a single row per CDR3 protein. Of fewer than 550,000 distinct CDR3 sequences detected, around 15% appear once; the ten largest clones hold about 32%. The specimen comprised PBMCs, mostly from graft donor cells, sampled 360 days after TCRalphabeta/CD19-depleted stem cell transplant. The origin of the receptors is a boy in the first two years of life who had a stem cell transplant for Wiskott-Aldrich syndrome, so the T cells may come from the graft donor.

This clonotype was seen a few times. The chain uses TRBV27 and TRBJ2-4, with 8 bases lining up with TRBD1. The ends lost 6 bases at V and 15 bases at J; junction bases unmatched: 7. The CDR3 covers 11 residues. Germline V gives CDR1 MNHEY, CDR2 SMNVEV (reference sequence). The CDR3 coding sequence is TGTGCCAGCAGGAAACAGGGGGAGCTGTACTTC. It encodes CASRKQGELYF.

This clonotype was recorded many times. The chain uses TRBV20-1 and TRBJ2-5, with D tentatively TRBD1 (6 bases). CDR3 length equals 13 residues. V dropped 6 bases and J dropped 2 bases, with 13 bases sitting between them. Germline CDR1 DFQATT, CDR2 SNEGSKA (reference sequence). The CDR3, as DNA: TGCAGTGCAGACCGACAGGTACAAGAGACCCAGTACTTC. The encoded protein is CSADRQVQETQYF.

Written as DNA, the CDR3 is TGTGCCAGCAGTAACAGGGGTTATGGCTACACCTTC. Translated, it gives CASSNRGYGYTF. This chain links TRBV6-6 with TRBJ1-2, with 7 bases identical to TRBD1. The germline V gene encodes CDR1 MNHNY and CDR2 SVGAGI (reference sequence). The CDR3 is made up of 12 amino acids. Losses at the gene ends were 5 bases for V and 5 bases for J; bases not matched to a gene: 2.

This clonotype showed up many times. The CDR3 coding sequence is TGTGCCAGCAGCTTAGTTGCCTGGTCCGGGGAGCTGTTTTTT. Its translation: CASSLVAWSGELFF. The chain joins TRBV11-2 to TRBJ2-2, with D uncertain. Trimming pared 1 base from V and 6 bases from J, leaving 9 bases between. The CDR3 sequence is 14 residues long. In germline, CDR1 is SGHAT, CDR2 FQNNGV.

The chain has TRBV20-1 and TRBJ2-5, with a weak D call TRBD1 (5 bases). Trimming cost V 5 bases and J 2 bases, with 12 bases left between them. Germline lookup yields CDR1 DFQATT and CDR2 SNEGSKA (reference sequence). The CDR3 loop spans 13 amino acids. CDR3 sequence: CSAFTRAQETQYF. The CDR3 DNA reads as TGCAGTGCTTTCACCAGGGCTCAAGAGACCCAGTACTTC.

CDR3 amino acids: CASTDRPDSYGYTF. The CDR3, as DNA: TGTGCCAGTACCGACAGGCCTGACTCCTATGGCTACACCTTC. V and J are TRBV19 and TRBJ1-2; D is possibly TRBD1 (6 bases). V shed 7 bases and J shed 4 bases, with 16 bases lying between them. CDR1 is LNHDA and CDR2 is SQIVND in the germline V gene (reference sequence). This CDR3 is built from 14 residues.

The chain couples TRBV20-1 to TRBJ2-7; perhaps TRBD2 as D (6 bases). The V end was cut by 8 bases, the J end by 1 base, with 24 bases between. The germline CDR1 and CDR2 sequences are DFQATT and SNEGSKA (reference sequence). The CDR3 is 16 residues long. CDR3 DNA: TGCAGTCTACGAGAAGCGGGCTCAGATGGGTCCTACGAGCAGTACTTC. It is translated as CSLREAGSDGSYEQYF.

This clonotype occurred a few times. The CDR3 DNA is TGTGCCAGCAGTGAACTGCACCTCTACAATGAGCAGTTCTTC. Translation: CASSELHLYNEQFF. The V gene is TRBV6-1, the J gene TRBJ2-1, with D uncertain. Deletions cut 2 bases from V and 3 bases from J, with 8 bases between. CDR3 length equals 14 residues. In germline, CDR1 is MNHNS, CDR2 SASEGT.

The chain couples TRBV11-2 to TRBJ1-2; no firm D call. CDR3 size: 13 residues. Germline V gene sequence: CDR1 SGHAT, CDR2 FQNNGV. Trimming took 5 bases from V and 4 from J, leaving 11 bases between them. The CDR3 bases are TGTGCCAGCAGCCCGAGTTGGGGCTATGGCTACACCTTC. It is translated as CASSPSWGYGYTF.

This clonotype was seen a handful of times. The chain uses TRBV29-1 and TRBJ2-7; D is tentatively TRBD1 or TRBD2 (6 bases each). The CDR3 is 16 residues long. V was pared by 4 bases and J by 4 bases, with 23 bases between. Germline CDR1 SQVTM, CDR2 ANQGSEA. This CDR3 reads CSVAGAAAVGLYEQYF. DNA for the CDR3: TGCAGCGTTGCGGGGGCAGCGGCGGTAGGGCTTTACGAGCAGTACTTC.

This clonotype was seen a few times. This chain joins TRBV5-1 and TRBJ2-2; 9 bases are shared with TRBD1. CDR1 and CDR2 from the germline V gene are SGHRS and YFSETQ. CDR3 length: 17 amino acids. The J segment lost 6 bases and the V segment lost 0 bases, leaving 9 bases of the junction unmatched. The chain's CDR3 is CASSLARGQGLAGELFF. CDR3 DNA: TGCGCCAGCAGCTTGGCCCGGGGACAGGGTCTTGCCGGGGAGCTGTTTTTT.

This CDR3 is CSAQKSGGDGELFF. The CDR3 coding sequence is TGCAGTGCCCAGAAGTCAGGGGGGGACGGGGAGCTGTTTTTT. The gene calls are TRBV20-1 and TRBJ2-2; D may correspond to TRBD1 or TRBD2 (7 bases each). This CDR3 has 14 residues. V shed 6 bases and J shed 7 bases, with 18 bases lying between them. Germline values: CDR1 DFQATT, CDR2 SNEGSKA (reference sequence).

J is TRBJ2-2 and V is TRBV7-2; 10 bases line up with TRBD2. Germline CDR1 reads SGHTA; CDR2 reads FQGNSA. The trim removed 3 bases at V and 5 bases at J, leaving 9 bases unmatched. This CDR3 region has 17 residues. The CDR3: CASSFSGRAGRTGELFF. CDR3 DNA: TGTGCCAGCAGCTTCAGCGGGAGGGCCGGTCGAACCGGGGAGCTGTTTTTT.

The chain carries TRBV12-3 or TRBV12-4 and TRBJ2-1; D may match TRBD1 or TRBD2 (5 bases each). This CDR3 is built from 12 residues. Between the trimmed V and J ends, which lost 8 bases and 2 bases, there was a span of 7 bases. The CDR3 coding sequence is TGTGCCAGCGGGGGTGCCTACAATGAGCAGTTCTTC. It encodes CASGGAYNEQFF.

The table lists this clonotype with a few counts. The genes are TRBV7-6 and TRBJ2-2; D may match TRBD1 or TRBD2 (5 bases each). The CDR3 has 17 amino acids. V was pared by 3 bases and J by 5 bases, with 19 bases between. Germline V gene lookup returns CDR1 SGHVS and CDR2 FNYEAQ. CDR3 DNA: TGTGCCAGCAGCTTTGCAATGGAATTAGGGGAGACCGGGGAGCTGTTTTTT. It specifies CASSFAMELGETGELFF.

This clonotype was seen a few times. The rearrangement links TRBV5-1 to TRBJ1-4; D perhaps matches TRBD1 (5 bases). Germline V CDR1 and CDR2: SGHRS, YFSETQ. The length of the CDR3 is 11 residues. The ends were cut back, 3 bases at V and 15 bases at J, with 12 bases in the middle. The CDR3: CASSWGRTMFF. The CDR3 bases are TGCGCCAGCAGCTGGGGACGGACTATGTTTTTT.

The rearrangement uses TRBV15 and TRBJ2-1; 7 nucleotides agree with TRBD1. Germline V gene sequence: CDR1 LNHNV, CDR2 YYDKDF (reference sequence). The CDR3 totals 16 residues. After removal of 0 bases from V and 1 base from J, the junction contained 3 bases not matched to a gene. This CDR3 is CATSREPGQSYNEQFF. As DNA, the CDR3 is TGTGCCACCAGCAGAGAGCCGGGACAGTCCTACAATGAGCAGTTCTTC. Drawing the rest from reference TRBV15 and TRBJ2-1, the complete variable domain is DAMVIQNPRYQVTQFGKPVTLSCSQTLNHNVMYWYQQKSSQAPKLLFHYYDKDFNNEADTPDNFQSRRPNTSFCFLDIRSPGLGDTAMYLCATSREPGQSYNEQFFGPGTRLTVL.

A few counts support this clonotype. The rearrangement joins TRBV3-1 to TRBJ2-2, with TRBD2 matching 7 bases. The germline gives CDR1 LGHDT, CDR2 YNNKEL (reference sequence). The ends lost 0 bases at V and 7 bases at J; junction bases unmatched: 5. CDR3 size: 15 residues. CDR3 nucleotide sequence: TGTGCCAGCAGCCAAGATTCAGCGGGGTACGGGGAGCTGTTTTTT. Translation: CASSQDSAGYGELFF.